The 17 T cell receptor beta chains below all came from one sample that was sequenced in a study of T cell repertoires in cytomegalovirus infection. The antigens for these receptors are not known. One entry per CDR3 protein, called by TCRdb with MiXCR from the reads. In the table there are 200,000 to 250,000 distinct CDR3 sequences, roughly two fifths of which are singletons. This specimen was CD8+ T cells from cultured PBMCs, taken from culture after CMV antigen stimulation. The receptors here all came from a human donor in good health (CMV status not recorded). Some clones in this sample may be carry-over from other donors' samples.

This clonotype was detected a few times. The rearrangement uses TRBV7-2 and TRBJ2-1; D unresolved. This CDR3 has 15 amino acids. The germline gives CDR1 SGHTA, CDR2 FQGNSA. Trimming cost V 1 base and J 5 bases, with 12 bases left between them. Here the CDR3 DNA reads TGTGCCAGCAGCTTAGGAATAAGACTGGACAATGAGCAGTTCTTC. The encoded protein is CASSLGIRLDNEQFF.

Only a few counts were recorded for this clonotype. The chain uses TRBV2 and TRBJ1-5; no definite D call. This CDR3 contains 15 residues. CDR1 and CDR2 (germline): SNHLY, FYNNEI. The V end lost 2 bases, the J end lost 0 bases, and 8 bases lay between the germline ends. This chain's CDR3 is CASSEQIYSNQPQHF. The CDR3 bases are TGTGCCAGCAGTGAACAGATCTATAGCAATCAGCCCCAGCATTTT.

The chain is built from TRBV10-3 and TRBJ1-1, with D hard to call. V was cut by 3 bases and J by 3 bases, with 11 bases left in between. Per the germline V gene, CDR1 is ENHRY and CDR2 is SYGVKD. The CDR3 has 14 residues. The CDR3 here is CAISEKGPDTEAFF. The CDR3 nucleotides are TGTGCCATCAGTGAAAAAGGCCCCGACACTGAAGCTTTCTTT.

The CDR3 coding sequence is TGTGCCAGCATGCCCCAACACCAAGAGACCCAGTACTTC. It is translated as CASMPQHQETQYF. This chain links TRBV6-6 with TRBJ2-5, with no clear D. The V gene lost 7 bases and the J gene lost 0 bases, with 9 bases spanning the gap. The CDR3 is 13 residues long. Germline values: CDR1 MNHNY, CDR2 SVGAGI (reference sequence).

This chain links TRBV11-2 with TRBJ1-1, with a weak D call TRBD1 (5 bases). Trimming pared 6 bases from V and 8 bases from J, leaving 19 bases between. Germline V lookup: CDR1 SGHAT, CDR2 FQNNGV. The CDR3 covers 14 residues. For the CDR3, the DNA is TGTGCCAGCAGTCAAAACCCGGGGCATAGAGAAGCTTTCTTT. Its protein product is CASSQNPGHREAFF.

This clonotype was detected only a few times. V gene TRBV7-8 combines with J gene TRBJ2-1; TRBD2 agrees at 11 bases. Germline-derived CDR1 and CDR2 are SGHVS and FQNEAQ. The CDR3 consists of 15 residues. Trimming removed 3 bases from V and 7 bases from J; junction bases left unmatched: 5. The CDR3 is CASSFGTSGRNEQFF. CDR3 bases: TGTGCCAGCAGCTTTGGCACTAGCGGGAGAAATGAGCAGTTCTTC.

This clonotype was observed a few times. V gene TRBV12-3 or TRBV12-4 combines with J gene TRBJ2-3; D tentatively fits TRBD1 or TRBD2 (5 bases each). The V and J ends lost 5 bases and 1 base respectively, with 13 bases between them. This CDR3 region has 15 residues. Here the CDR3 reads CASSPGGWGTDTQYF. CDR3 DNA: TGTGCCAGCAGTCCTGGGGGATGGGGCACAGATACGCAGTATTTT.

The chain uses TRBV20-1 and TRBJ2-7, with D uncertain. V gave up 0 bases and J gave up 3 bases, with 9 bases separating them. Germline CDR1 is DFQATT and CDR2 is SNEGSKA (reference sequence). This CDR3 spans 13 amino acids. In nucleotides, the CDR3 is TGCAGTGCTAGAGATGTAGAAGACTACGAGCAGTACTTC. Encoded protein: CSARDVEDYEQYF.

This clonotype showed up just once. The chain uses TRBV7-6 and TRBJ2-1; D may be TRBD2 (6 bases). Germline V lookup: CDR1 SGHVS, CDR2 FNYEAQ. The length of the CDR3 is 16 residues. V was cut by 6 bases and J by 4 bases, with 19 bases left in between. The CDR3 sequence is CASRGSELARYNEQFF. CDR3 DNA: TGTGCCAGCAGAGGGTCCGAACTAGCTCGATACAATGAGCAGTTCTTC.

The J gene is TRBJ2-1, the V gene TRBV7-9; the D gene could be TRBD1 or TRBD2 (7 bases each). CDR1 is SEHNR, CDR2 FQNEAQ, per germline (reference sequence). Trimming took off 4 bases at V and 9 bases at J, with 16 bases between the two ends. The CDR3 covers 14 residues. CDR3 nucleotides: TGTGCCAGCAGCTCCTCTACCAGGGGGGGTGAGCAGTTCTTC. This sequence encodes CASSSSTRGGEQFF.

This rearrangement joins TRBV28 to TRBJ2-7; D might be TRBD1 (6 bases). The CDR3 contains 16 residues. Per the germline V gene, CDR1 is MDHEN and CDR2 is SYDVKM. Trimming took 6 bases from V and 2 from J, leaving 20 bases between them. CDR3 protein: CASSPPAQGSPYEQYF. Written as DNA, the CDR3 is TGTGCCAGCAGCCCGCCGGCCCAGGGGTCCCCCTACGAGCAGTACTTC.

This sequence joins TRBV19 and TRBJ1-1; D possibly corresponds to TRBD1 (6 bases). Germline V gene lookup returns CDR1 LNHDA and CDR2 SQIVND (reference sequence). This CDR3 has 12 amino acids. Trimming took 8 bases from V and 1 from J, leaving 8 bases between them. The CDR3 bases are TGTGCCAGTGGACAGCCGAACACTGAAGCTTTCTTT. Translating gives CASGQPNTEAFF.

Only a few counts were recorded for this clonotype. The chain combines TRBV6-1 with TRBJ1-5; possible D gene TRBD1, 6 bases. CDR3 length: 15 amino acids. The germline V gene encodes CDR1 MNHNS and CDR2 SASEGT. The V end was cut by 6 bases, the J end by 4 bases, with 16 bases between. CDR3 loop: CASRQGRAGNQPQHF. DNA of the CDR3: TGTGCCAGCAGGCAGGGGAGGGCAGGGAATCAGCCCCAGCATTTT.

V is TRBV20-1 and J is TRBJ1-2; tentative D call: TRBD1 (5 bases). The germline V and J ends were trimmed by 3 bases and 4 bases, with 12 bases remaining between them. This CDR3 region has 13 residues. The germline V gene has CDR1 DFQATT and CDR2 SNEGSKA (reference sequence). In nucleotides, the CDR3 is TGCAGTGCTAGTTTGGCAGGGCGCTATGGCTACACCTTC. It specifies CSASLAGRYGYTF.

This chain uses TRBV25-1 with TRBJ1-5; maybe TRBD1 (6 bases). The V gene lost 3 bases and the J gene lost 7 bases, with 10 bases spanning the gap. CDR3 length: 13 residues. CDR1 is MGHDK, CDR2 SYGVNS, per germline. CDR3 sequence (DNA): TGTGCCAGCAGTGAGGGGGCGCGCCAGCCCCAGCATTTT. Protein product: CASSEGARQPQHF.

The chain employs TRBV4-2 and TRBJ2-7, with D tentatively TRBD1 (6 bases). Germline CDR1 LGHNA, CDR2 YNFKEQ. This CDR3 has 14 residues. Trimming took 3 bases from V and 2 from J, leaving 11 bases between them. The CDR3 spells CASSHSGTTYEQYF. The CDR3, as DNA: TGTGCCAGCAGCCATTCCGGGACAACCTACGAGCAGTACTTC.

This clonotype was found once. The chain couples TRBV19 to TRBJ2-5, with 7 bases matching TRBD1. The CDR3 sequence is 15 residues long. V trimming: 6 bases; J trimming: 1 base; junction bases outside the gene matches: 8. CDR1 LNHDA and CDR2 SQIVND come from the germline V gene (reference sequence). The CDR3 region has the DNA TGTGCCAGTAGGAGCAGGACAGGATCCCAAGAGACCCAGTACTTC. This gives the protein CASRSRTGSQETQYF.